Listed here are 9 T cell receptor beta chains from one sample, sequenced in a study of ipilimumab plus nivolumab after autologous stem cell transplantation. TCRdb's copy holds only in-frame clones and misses some; the assay was immunoSEQ multiplex PCR. The sample lists about 43,000 clones; approximately 90% were seen once. Here the sequenced sample was PBMCs, taken in a trial of ipilimumab plus nivolumab as post-transplant consolidation. These receptor sequences come from a male donor with multiple myeloma.

This rearrangement joins TRBV28 to TRBJ2-7; 10 bases line up with TRBD2. Looked up from germline, CDR1 is MDHEN and CDR2 is SYDVKM. CDR3 length: 14 amino acids. V gave up 4 bases and J gave up 5 bases; unmatched junction bases: 5. Here the CDR3 reads CASSSGLARDEQYF. CDR3 nucleotides: TGTGCCAGCAGTTCGGGACTAGCGAGGGACGAGCAGTACTTC. The variable domain in full, with the rest retrieved from reference TRBV28 and TRBJ2-7, is DVKVTQSSRYLVKRTGEKVFLECVQDMDHENMFWYRQDPGLGLRLIYFSYDVKMKEKGDIPEGYSVSREKKERFSLILESASTNQTSMYLCASSSGLARDEQYFGPGTRLTVT.

The rearrangement uses TRBV19 and TRBJ2-1; possible D gene TRBD2, 6 bases. The CDR3 extends over 13 amino acids. Germline CDR1 LNHDA, CDR2 SQIVND (reference sequence). Trimming stripped 6 bases from V and 0 bases from J, with 6 bases between. For the CDR3, the DNA is TGTGCCAGTAGGCGGGACTCCTACAATGAGCAGTTCTTC. Translating it yields CASRRDSYNEQFF.

The chain uses TRBV6-5 and TRBJ1-1; TRBD1 might be the D (6 bases). Germline values: CDR1 MNHEY, CDR2 SVGAGI. V was clipped by 2 bases and J by 1 base, with 11 bases between them. The CDR3 extends over 15 amino acids. The CDR3 DNA is TGTGCCAGCAGTTACCGGGACACGACGAACACTGAAGCTTTCTTT. The encoded protein is CASSYRDTTNTEAFF.

V gene TRBV6-1 combines with J gene TRBJ2-2, with 7 bases aligning to TRBD2. Germline trimming cut 4 bases from V and 1 base from J; bases unmatched to any gene: 3. Per germline, CDR1 MNHNS and CDR2 SASEGT. The CDR3 spans 15 residues. The CDR3, as DNA: TGTGCCAGCAGTGGGGCTAGCGGGAACACCGGGGAGCTGTTTTTT. It yields the protein CASSGASGNTGELFF.

The V and J genes are TRBV11-2 and TRBJ1-2, with D tentatively TRBD1 (6 bases). V lost 5 bases, J lost 6 bases, and 19 bases lay in between. Germline values: CDR1 SGHAT, CDR2 FQNNGV. The CDR3 runs 15 residues. CDR3 nucleotides: TGTGCCAGCAGCCAGCCGGGACATCGCGCGGATGGCTACACCTTC. It encodes CASSQPGHRADGYTF.

This CDR3 is CASSRTLGSNQPQHF. In nucleotides, the CDR3 is TGTGCCAGCAGCCGTACTTTAGGGTCCAATCAGCCCCAGCATTTT. The chain couples TRBV28 to TRBJ1-5; unclear D gene. CDR1 is MDHEN and CDR2 is SYDVKM in the germline V gene. V lost 6 bases, J lost 3 bases, and 15 bases lay in between. The CDR3 loop spans 15 amino acids.

J is TRBJ2-2 and V is TRBV2; 7 bases agree with TRBD2. The germline CDR1 and CDR2 sequences are SNHLY and FYNNEI. V shed 8 bases and J 2 bases; nucleotides not matched to a gene: 5. The CDR3 contains 14 residues. CDR3 loop: CASVGTINTGELFF. The CDR3 bases are TGTGCCAGCGTGGGGACTATAAACACCGGGGAGCTGTTTTTT.

The chain has TRBV5-1 and TRBJ2-5, with 9 nucleotides matching TRBD1. V lost 0 bases to trimming and J lost 5 bases; unmatched junction nucleotides: 5. Per the germline V gene, CDR1 is SGHRS and CDR2 is YFSETQ. The CDR3 has 15 residues. The CDR3 DNA follows: TGCGCCAGCAGCTTGGGTCGTGGGACAGGGGAGACCCAGTACTTC. It specifies CASSLGRGTGETQYF.

The chain's CDR3 is CASSYGGEGQFF. The CDR3 DNA is TGTGCCAGCAGTTATGGGGGCGAGGGGCAGTTCTTC. V is TRBV6-5 and J is TRBJ2-1, with D perhaps matching TRBD1 (6 bases). Germline loops: CDR1 MNHEY, CDR2 SVGAGI. The V gene lost 3 bases and the J gene lost 12 bases, with 12 bases spanning the gap. The CDR3 spans 12 residues.